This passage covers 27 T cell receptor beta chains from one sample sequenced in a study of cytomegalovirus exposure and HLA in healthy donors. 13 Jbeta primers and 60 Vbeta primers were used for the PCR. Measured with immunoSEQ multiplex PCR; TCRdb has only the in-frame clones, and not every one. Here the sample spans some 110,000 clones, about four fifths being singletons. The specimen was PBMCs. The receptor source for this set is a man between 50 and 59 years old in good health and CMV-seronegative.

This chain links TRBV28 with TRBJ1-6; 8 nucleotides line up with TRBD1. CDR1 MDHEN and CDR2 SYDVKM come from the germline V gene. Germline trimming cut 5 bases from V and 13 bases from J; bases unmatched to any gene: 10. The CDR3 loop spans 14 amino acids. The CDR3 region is CASSPRQGLSPLHF. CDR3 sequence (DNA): TGTGCCAGCAGTCCGAGACAGGGGCTATCTCCCCTCCACTTT.

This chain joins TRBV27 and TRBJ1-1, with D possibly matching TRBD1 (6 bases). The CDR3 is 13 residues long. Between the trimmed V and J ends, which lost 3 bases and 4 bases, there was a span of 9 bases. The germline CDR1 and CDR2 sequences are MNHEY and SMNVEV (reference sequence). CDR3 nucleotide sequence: TGTGCCAGCAGTTTCGGGGGGCCCACTGAAGCTTTCTTT. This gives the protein CASSFGGPTEAFF.

CDR3 protein: CASSLEQANSPLHF. The CDR3 DNA sequence: TGTGCCAGCAGCTTGGAACAGGCGAATTCACCCCTCCACTTT. The J gene is TRBJ1-6, the V gene TRBV5-6; TRBD1 might be the D (5 bases). Trimming cost V 0 bases and J 7 bases, with 8 bases left between them. The V gene's germline CDR1 is SGHDT and CDR2 YYEEEE. This CDR3 spans 14 amino acids. Full variable domain (rest looked up from reference TRBV5-6 and TRBJ1-6): DAGVTQSPTHLIKTRGQQVTLRCSPKSGHDTVSWYQQALGQGPQFIFQYYEEEERQRGNFPDRFSGHQFPNYSSELNVNALLLGDSALYLCASSLEQANSPLHFGNGTRLTVT.

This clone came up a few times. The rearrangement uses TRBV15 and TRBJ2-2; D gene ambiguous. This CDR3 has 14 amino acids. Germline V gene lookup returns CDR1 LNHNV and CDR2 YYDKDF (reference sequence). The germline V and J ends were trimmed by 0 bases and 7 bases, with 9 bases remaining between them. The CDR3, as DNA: TGTGCCACCAGCAGAGATTTTGGCATCGGGGAGCTGTTTTTT. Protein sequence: CATSRDFGIGELFF.

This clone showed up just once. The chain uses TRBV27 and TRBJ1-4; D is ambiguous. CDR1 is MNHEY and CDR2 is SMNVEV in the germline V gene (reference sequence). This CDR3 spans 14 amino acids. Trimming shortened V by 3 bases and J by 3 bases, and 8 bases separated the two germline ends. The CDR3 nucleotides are TGTGCCAGCAGTTTGATCGGGGCTAATGAAAAACTGTTTTTT. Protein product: CASSLIGANEKLFF.

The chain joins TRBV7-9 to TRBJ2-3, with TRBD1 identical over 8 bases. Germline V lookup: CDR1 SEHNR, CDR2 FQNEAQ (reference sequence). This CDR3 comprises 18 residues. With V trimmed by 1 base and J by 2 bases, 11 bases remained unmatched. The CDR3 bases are TGTGCCAGCAGCTTAGTCTGGGTCACAGGGGGAAACACAGATACGCAGTATTTT. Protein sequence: CASSLVWVTGGNTDTQYF.

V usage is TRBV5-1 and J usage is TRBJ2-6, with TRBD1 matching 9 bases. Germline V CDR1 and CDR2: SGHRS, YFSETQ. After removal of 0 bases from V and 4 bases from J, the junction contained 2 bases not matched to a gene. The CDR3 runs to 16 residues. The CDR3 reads CASSLGTGAGANVLTF. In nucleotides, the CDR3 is TGCGCCAGCAGCTTGGGGACAGGGGCCGGGGCCAACGTCCTGACTTTC.

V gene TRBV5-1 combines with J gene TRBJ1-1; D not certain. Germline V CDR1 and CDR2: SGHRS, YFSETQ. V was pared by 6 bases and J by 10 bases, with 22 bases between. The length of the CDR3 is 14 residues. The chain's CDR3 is CASTKGVDDRGAFF. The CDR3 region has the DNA TGCGCCAGCACAAAGGGAGTAGACGACCGGGGAGCTTTCTTT.

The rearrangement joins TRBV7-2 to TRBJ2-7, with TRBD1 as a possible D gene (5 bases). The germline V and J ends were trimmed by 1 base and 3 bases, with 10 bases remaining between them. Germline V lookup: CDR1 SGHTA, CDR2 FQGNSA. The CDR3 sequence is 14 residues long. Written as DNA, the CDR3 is TGTGCCAGCAGCTTAGGATATCAGGGCTACGAGCAGTACTTC. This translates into CASSLGYQGYEQYF.

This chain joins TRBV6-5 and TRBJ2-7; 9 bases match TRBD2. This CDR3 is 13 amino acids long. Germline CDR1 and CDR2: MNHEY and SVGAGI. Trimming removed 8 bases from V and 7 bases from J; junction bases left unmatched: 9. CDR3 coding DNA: TGTGCCAGCCCTGGCGGGGGGGCAGAAGAGCAGTACGTC. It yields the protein CASPGGGAEEQYV.

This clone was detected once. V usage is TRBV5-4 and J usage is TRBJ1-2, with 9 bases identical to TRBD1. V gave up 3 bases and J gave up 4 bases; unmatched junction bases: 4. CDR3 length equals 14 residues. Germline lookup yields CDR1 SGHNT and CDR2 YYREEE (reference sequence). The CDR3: CASSSGQGFYGYTF. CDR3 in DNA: TGTGCCAGCAGCTCGGGACAGGGATTCTATGGCTACACCTTC.

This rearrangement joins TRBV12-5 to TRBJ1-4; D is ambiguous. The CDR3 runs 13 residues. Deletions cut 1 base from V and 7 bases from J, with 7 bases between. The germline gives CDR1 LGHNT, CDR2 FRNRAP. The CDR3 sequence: CASGLARVEKLFF. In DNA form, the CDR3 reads TGTGCTAGTGGTTTGGCGCGGGTTGAAAAACTGTTTTTT.

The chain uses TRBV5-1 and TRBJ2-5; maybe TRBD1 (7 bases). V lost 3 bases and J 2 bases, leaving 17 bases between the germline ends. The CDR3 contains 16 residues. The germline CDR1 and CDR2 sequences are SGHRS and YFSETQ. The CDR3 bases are TGCGCCAGCAGCTGGGACAGCCAGGGGGGTCAAGAGACCCAGTACTTC. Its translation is CASSWDSQGGQETQYF.

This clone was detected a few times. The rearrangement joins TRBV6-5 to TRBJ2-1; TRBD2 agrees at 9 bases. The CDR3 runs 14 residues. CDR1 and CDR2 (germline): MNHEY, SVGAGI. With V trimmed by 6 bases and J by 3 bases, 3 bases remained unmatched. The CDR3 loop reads CASSRGGGYNEQFF. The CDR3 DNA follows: TGTGCCAGCAGCCGCGGGGGGGGCTACAATGAGCAGTTCTTC.

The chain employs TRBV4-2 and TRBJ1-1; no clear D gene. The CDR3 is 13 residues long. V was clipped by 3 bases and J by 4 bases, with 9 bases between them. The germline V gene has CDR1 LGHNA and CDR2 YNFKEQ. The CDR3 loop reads CASSQEVITEAFF. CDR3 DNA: TGTGCCAGCAGCCAGGAGGTGATCACTGAAGCTTTCTTT.

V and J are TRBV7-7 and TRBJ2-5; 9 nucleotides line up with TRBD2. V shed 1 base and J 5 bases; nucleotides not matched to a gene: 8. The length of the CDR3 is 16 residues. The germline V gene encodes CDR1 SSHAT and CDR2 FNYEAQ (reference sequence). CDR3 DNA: TGTGCCAGCAGCTTAGTTAGCGGGGGTGTGGTGGAGACCCAGTACTTC. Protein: CASSLVSGGVVETQYF.

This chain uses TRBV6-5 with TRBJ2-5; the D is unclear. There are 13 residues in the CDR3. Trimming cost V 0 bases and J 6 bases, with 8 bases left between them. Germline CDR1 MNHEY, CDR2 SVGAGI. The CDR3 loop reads CASSYSRGKTQYF. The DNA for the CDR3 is TGTGCCAGCAGTTACTCGAGAGGAAAGACCCAGTACTTC.

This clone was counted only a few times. CDR3 sequence: CASSEAGGTGYEGYTF. The CDR3 DNA sequence: TGCGCCAGCAGTGAGGCTGGAGGGACAGGGTACGAGGGCTACACCTTC. The rearrangement links TRBV10-1 to TRBJ1-2; 9 bases match TRBD1. The V gene end was trimmed by 2 bases and the J gene end by 8 bases; junction bases not matched to a gene: 12. The CDR3 is 16 residues long. Germline loops: CDR1 WNHNN, CDR2 SYGVQD (reference sequence).

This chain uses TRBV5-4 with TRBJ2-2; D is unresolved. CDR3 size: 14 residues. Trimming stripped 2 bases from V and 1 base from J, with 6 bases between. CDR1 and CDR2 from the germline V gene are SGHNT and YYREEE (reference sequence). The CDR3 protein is CASSFDWNTGELFF. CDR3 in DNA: TGTGCCAGCAGCTTTGACTGGAACACCGGGGAGCTGTTTTTT. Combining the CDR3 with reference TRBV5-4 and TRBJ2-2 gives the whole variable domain ETGVTQSPTHLIKTRGQQVTLRCSSQSGHNTVSWYQQALGQGPQFIFQYYREEENGRGNFPPRFSGLQFPNYSSELNVNALELDDSALYLCASSFDWNTGELFFGEGSRLTVL.

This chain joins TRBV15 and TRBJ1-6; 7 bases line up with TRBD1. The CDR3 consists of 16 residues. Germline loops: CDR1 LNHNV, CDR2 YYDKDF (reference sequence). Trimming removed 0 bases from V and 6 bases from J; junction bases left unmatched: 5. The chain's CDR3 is CATSRDRDRFNSPLHF. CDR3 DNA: TGTGCCACCAGCAGAGATAGGGACAGATTTAATTCACCCCTCCACTTT.

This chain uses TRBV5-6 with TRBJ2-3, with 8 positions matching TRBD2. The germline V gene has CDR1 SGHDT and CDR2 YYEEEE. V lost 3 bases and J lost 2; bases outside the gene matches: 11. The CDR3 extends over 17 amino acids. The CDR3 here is CASSSPVGAGATDTQYF. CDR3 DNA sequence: TGTGCCAGCAGCTCCCCGGTGGGAGCGGGGGCCACAGATACGCAGTATTTT.

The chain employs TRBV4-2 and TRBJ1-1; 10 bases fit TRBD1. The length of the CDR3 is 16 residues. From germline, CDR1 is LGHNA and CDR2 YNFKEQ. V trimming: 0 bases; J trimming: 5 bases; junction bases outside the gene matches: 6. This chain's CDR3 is CASSQDGTGVKTEAFF. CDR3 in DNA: TGTGCCAGCAGCCAAGATGGGACAGGGGTAAAAACTGAAGCTTTCTTT.

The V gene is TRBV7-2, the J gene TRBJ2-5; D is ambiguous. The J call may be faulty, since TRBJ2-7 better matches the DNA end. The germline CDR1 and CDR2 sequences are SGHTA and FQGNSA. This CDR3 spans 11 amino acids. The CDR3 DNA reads TGTGCCAGCAGCTTGGAGTACGAGCAGTACTTC. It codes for CASSLEYEQYF.

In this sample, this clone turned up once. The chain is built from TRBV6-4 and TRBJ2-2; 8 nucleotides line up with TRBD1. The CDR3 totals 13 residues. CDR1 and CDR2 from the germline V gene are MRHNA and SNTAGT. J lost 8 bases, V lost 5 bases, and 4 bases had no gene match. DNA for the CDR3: TGTGCCAGCAGTATGACAGGGGCTGGGGAGCTGTTTTTT. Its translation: CASSMTGAGELFF.

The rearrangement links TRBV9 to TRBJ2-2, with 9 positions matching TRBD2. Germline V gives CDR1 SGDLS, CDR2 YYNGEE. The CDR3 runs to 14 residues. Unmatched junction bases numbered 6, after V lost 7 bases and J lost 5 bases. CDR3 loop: CASSGGGGTGELFF. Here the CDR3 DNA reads TGTGCCAGCTCCGGCGGGGGGGGGACCGGGGAGCTGTTTTTT.

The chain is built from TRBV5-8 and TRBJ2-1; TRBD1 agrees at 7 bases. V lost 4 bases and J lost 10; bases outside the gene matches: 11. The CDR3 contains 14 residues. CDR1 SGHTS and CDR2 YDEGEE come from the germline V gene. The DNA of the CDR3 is TGTGCCAGCAGCAAGATGACAGGGTTGGACGAGCAGTTCTTC. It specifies CASSKMTGLDEQFF.

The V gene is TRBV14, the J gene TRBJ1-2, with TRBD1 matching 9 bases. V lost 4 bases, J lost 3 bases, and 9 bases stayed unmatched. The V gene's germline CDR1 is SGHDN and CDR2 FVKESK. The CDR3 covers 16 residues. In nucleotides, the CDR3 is TGTGCCAGCAGCCCTAACAGGGGGCCCATGGACTATGGCTACACCTTC. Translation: CASSPNRGPMDYGYTF.